Following are 31 T cell receptor beta chains from one sample sequenced in a study of PD-1 blockade in classical Hodgkin lymphoma. Repertoires were generated with immunoSEQ multiplex PCR, while TCRdb's copy carries only in-frame clones and drops some. Of 13,000 or so clones in the sample, 80% were seen once. All trial patients relapsed after autologous stem cell transplantation. The sequencing here drew on peripheral blood mononuclear cells (PBMCs), taken at baseline. The receptors derive from a human donor with classical Hodgkin lymphoma.

This clone was detected only once. This chain uses TRBV10-3 with TRBJ2-7, with D possibly matching TRBD1 (5 bases). Trimming removed 6 bases at V and 1 base at J, with 7 bases between. Germline V gene data show CDR1 as ENHRY and CDR2 as SYGVKD. This CDR3 has 12 amino acids. The CDR3 protein is CAIRGRSYEQYF. The DNA of the CDR3 is TGTGCCATCAGGGGGCGTTCCTACGAGCAGTACTTC.

V and J are TRBV6-1 and TRBJ1-2, with D unresolved. CDR1 and CDR2 (germline): MNHNS, SASEGT. V lost 2 bases to trimming and J lost 4 bases, with 8 bases between them. The CDR3 runs to 13 residues. The CDR3 nucleotides read TGTGCCAGCAGTGAACAACGGCCCTATGGCTACACCTTC. It codes for CASSEQRPYGYTF.

The chain links TRBV10-3 to TRBJ2-7; D not resolved. This CDR3 contains 13 residues. Germline CDR1 is ENHRY and CDR2 is SYGVKD. The germline V and J ends were trimmed by 2 bases and 7 bases, with 12 bases remaining between them. CDR3 residues: CAISEAIKEEQYF. CDR3 sequence (DNA): TGTGCCATCAGTGAGGCGATTAAGGAAGAGCAGTACTTC.

The chain has TRBV7-2 and TRBJ2-7, with D possibly TRBD2 on 6 matching bases. Germline assignment: CDR1 SGHTA and CDR2 FQGNSA. Trimming left V 5 bases short and J 0 bases short, with 8 bases between. The length of the CDR3 is 13 residues. This CDR3 reads CASSRAGSYEQYF. DNA for the CDR3: TGTGCCAGCAGCCGAGCGGGCTCCTACGAGCAGTACTTC.

CDR3 amino acids: CASSWTGYGNIQYF. CDR3 DNA sequence: TGTGCCAGCAGCTGGACAGGGTACGGAAACATTCAGTACTTC. This chain uses TRBV7-2 with TRBJ2-4, with 8 nucleotides matching TRBD1. J lost 6 bases, V lost 4 bases, and 5 bases had no gene match. CDR3 size: 14 residues. Germline-derived CDR1 and CDR2 are SGHTA and FQGNSA.

Only a few counts were recorded for this clone. The rearrangement uses TRBV5-8 and TRBJ2-3; D unresolved. Germline lookup yields CDR1 SGHTS and CDR2 YDEGEE. V lost 2 bases to trimming and J lost 4 bases, with 8 bases between them. The CDR3 spans 13 residues. CDR3 amino acids: CASSFDVADTQYF. The DNA for the CDR3 is TGTGCCAGCAGCTTTGATGTTGCAGATACGCAGTATTTT.

This clone was seen more than once but under ten times. The chain carries TRBV14 and TRBJ2-7, with D tentatively TRBD1 (6 bases). The length of the CDR3 is 11 residues. CDR1 is SGHDN, CDR2 FVKESK, per germline. V was trimmed by 5 bases and J by 5 bases, leaving 7 bases between them. CDR3 region: CASSDRNEQYF. The CDR3 region has the DNA TGTGCCAGCAGCGACAGGAACGAGCAGTACTTC. The whole variable domain, filled in from reference TRBV14 and TRBJ2-7, reads EAGVTQFPSHSVIEKGQTVTLRCDPISGHDNLYWYRRVMGKEIKFLLHFVKESKQDESGMPNNRFLAERTGGTYSTLKVQPAELEDSGVYFCASSDRNEQYFGPGTRLTVT.

This chain connects TRBV6-1 to TRBJ1-5, with unresolved D. Germline V gene sequence: CDR1 MNHNS, CDR2 SASEGT. This CDR3 contains 13 residues. Between the trimmed V and J ends, which lost 6 bases and 2 bases, there was a span of 8 bases. The CDR3 protein is CASRDYGNQPQHF. CDR3 nucleotides: TGTGCCAGCAGGGATTACGGCAATCAGCCCCAGCATTTT.

The table lists this clone with a count of one. The V gene is TRBV10-3, the J gene TRBJ2-1; no reliable D call. CDR1 and CDR2 from the germline V gene are ENHRY and SYGVKD. The CDR3 is made up of 12 amino acids. V dropped 0 bases and J dropped 6 bases, with 3 bases sitting between them. CDR3 in DNA: TGTGCCATCAGTGAGTCTCGCAATGAGCAGTTCTTC. It yields the protein CAISESRNEQFF.

With regard to this clone: The junction shows a germline mismatch at one end, possibly a read error. This chain links TRBV10-2 with TRBJ2-1; D is uncertain. Germline V gene lookup returns CDR1 WSHSY and CDR2 SAAADI. CDR3 length equals 12 residues. CDR3 DNA sequence: TGCGCCAGCAGCGAGTTGGACAATGAGCAGTTCTTC. As protein: CASSELDNEQFF.

In its sample, this clone was seen once. The rearrangement links TRBV5-5 to TRBJ2-1; D may be TRBD1 (6 bases). The V gene lost 2 bases and the J gene lost 7 bases, with 16 bases spanning the gap. The CDR3 runs 15 residues. CDR1 and CDR2 from the germline V gene are SGHKS and YYEKEE (reference sequence). CDR3 sequence reads: CASSLGDTRGNEQFF. The DNA for the CDR3 is TGTGCCAGCAGCTTAGGGGACACGCGAGGGAATGAGCAGTTCTTC.

This chain joins TRBV19 and TRBJ1-1, with D tentatively TRBD1 (5 bases). This CDR3 comprises 14 residues. V was clipped by 1 base and J by 5 bases, with 11 bases between them. Germline lookup yields CDR1 LNHDA and CDR2 SQIVND (reference sequence). CDR3: CASSIVAQVTEAFF. CDR3 coding DNA: TGTGCCAGTAGTATAGTAGCACAGGTGACTGAAGCTTTCTTT.

The rearrangement uses TRBV6-4 and TRBJ2-1; 8 bases are shared with TRBD2. The CDR3 runs to 15 residues. The V gene's germline CDR1 is MRHNA and CDR2 SNTAGT. With V trimmed by 0 bases and J by 2 bases, 0 bases remained unmatched. The CDR3 sequence is CASSDSSGTYNEQFF. The CDR3 DNA sequence: TGTGCCAGCAGTGACTCTAGCGGGACCTACAATGAGCAGTTCTTC.

The chain joins TRBV6-1 to TRBJ2-7, with 9 bases matching TRBD2. V was pared by 4 bases and J by 0 bases, with 7 bases of the junction left unmatched. This CDR3 contains 16 residues. In germline, CDR1 is MNHNS, CDR2 SASEGT. CDR3 bases: TGTGCCAGCAGTGCCCCTAGCGGGACGAGCTCCTACGAGCAGTACTTC. This codes for CASSAPSGTSSYEQYF.

This chain joins TRBV5-1 and TRBJ2-7; D is uncertain. The CDR3 is 14 residues long. Germline CDR1 and CDR2: SGHRS and YFSETQ. V was pared by 0 bases and J by 3 bases, with 10 bases between. The CDR3 coding sequence is TGCGCCAGCAGCTTGGCTCCAGAGCTCTACGAGCAGTACTTC. Encoded protein: CASSLAPELYEQYF.

The rearrangement links TRBV10-3 to TRBJ2-2, with D possibly called TRBD1 or TRBD2 (6 bases each). This CDR3 comprises 16 residues. Germline values: CDR1 ENHRY, CDR2 SYGVKD. V was trimmed by 7 bases and J by 9 bases, leaving 24 bases between them. The CDR3: CAIMAGESFGGRELFF. The CDR3 DNA is TGTGCCATCATGGCTGGGGAATCGTTTGGGGGGCGGGAGCTGTTTTTT.

This clone showed up just a few times. This chain links TRBV2 with TRBJ2-1; the D gene is possibly TRBD1 (5 bases). The V gene's germline CDR1 is SNHLY and CDR2 FYNNEI. This CDR3 comprises 15 residues. V shed 2 bases and J shed 6 bases, with 14 bases lying between them. The CDR3 sequence is CASSEWGVPFNEQFF. The CDR3, as DNA: TGTGCCAGCAGTGAATGGGGCGTCCCATTCAATGAGCAGTTCTTC.

The V call is TRBV5-1, the J call TRBJ2-1, with TRBD1 as a possible D gene (5 bases). Looked up from germline, CDR1 is SGHRS and CDR2 is YFSETQ. The CDR3 length is 13 residues. V gave up 3 bases and J gave up 9 bases, with 13 bases separating them. The CDR3: CASSSGQGGEQFF. The CDR3 nucleotides are TGCGCCAGCAGCTCAGGTCAGGGTGGTGAGCAGTTCTTC.

The sample holds one count of this clone. The CDR3 DNA reads TGTGCCAGCTGGCGACAGTCTGACACCGGGGAGCTGTTTTTT. Protein sequence: CASWRQSDTGELFF. The V gene is TRBV6-5, the J gene TRBJ2-2; possible D gene TRBD1, 5 bases. Trimming shortened V by 8 bases and J by 3 bases, and 13 bases separated the two germline ends. CDR1 and CDR2 from the germline V gene are MNHEY and SVGAGI. CDR3 length: 14 residues.

The V and J genes are TRBV19 and TRBJ1-1, with D tentatively TRBD1 (5 bases). Germline lookup yields CDR1 LNHDA and CDR2 SQIVND (reference sequence). The CDR3 sequence is 16 residues long. Between the trimmed V and J ends, which lost 8 bases and 0 bases, there was a span of 19 bases. CDR3 protein: CASQRRGPHMNTEAFF. In DNA form, the CDR3 reads TGTGCCAGTCAAAGGCGGGGACCGCACATGAACACTGAAGCTTTCTTT.

This chain links TRBV29-1 with TRBJ2-2; D might be TRBD1 (5 bases). V was trimmed by 2 bases and J by 9 bases, leaving 13 bases between them. The germline gives CDR1 SQVTM, CDR2 ANQGSEA. CDR3 length: 13 amino acids. CDR3 DNA sequence: TGCAGCGTTGAAATCCCAGGGCATCGGGAGCTGTTTTTT. This translates into CSVEIPGHRELFF.

The rearrangement joins TRBV6-5 to TRBJ1-5; weak D call: TRBD1 (5 bases). Trimming removed 6 bases at V and 0 bases at J, with 12 bases between. CDR1 is MNHEY and CDR2 is SVGAGI in the germline V gene. The CDR3 covers 15 residues. CDR3 nucleotide sequence: TGTGCCAGCAGGCCCCAGGGATCTAGCAATCAGCCCCAGCATTTT. Translated: CASRPQGSSNQPQHF.

The rearrangement joins TRBV6-1 to TRBJ2-3; 10 nucleotides line up with TRBD2. From germline, CDR1 is MNHNS and CDR2 SASEGT. Trimming at V came to 7 bases and at J to 3 bases, leaving 7 bases not matched to a gene. The CDR3 consists of 15 residues. CDR3 loop: CASNSGRRETDTQYF. In DNA, the CDR3 is TGTGCCAGCAATAGCGGGAGGAGGGAGACAGATACGCAGTATTTT.

The chain couples TRBV4-1 to TRBJ2-2, with D perhaps TRBD2 (6 bases). CDR1 is MGHRA and CDR2 is YSYEKL in the germline V gene. The CDR3 consists of 16 residues. V was trimmed by 2 bases and J by 2 bases, leaving 12 bases between them. The CDR3 coding sequence is TGCGCCAGCAGCCAACGGGACTCAGCAAACACCGGGGAGCTGTTTTTT. Translation gives CASSQRDSANTGELFF.

The chain combines TRBV5-5 with TRBJ2-7; 10 positions agree with TRBD1. The CDR3 has 17 residues. CDR1 SGHKS and CDR2 YYEKEE come from the germline V gene (reference sequence). The J segment lost 3 bases and the V segment lost 0 bases, leaving 9 bases of the junction unmatched. As DNA, the CDR3 is TGTGCCAGCAGCTTGGGGGGACAGGGGTTTATGGACTACGAGCAGTACTTC. Translated, it gives CASSLGGQGFMDYEQYF.

The J gene is TRBJ2-7, the V gene TRBV6-5; 10 bases are a match to TRBD1. The CDR3 totals 14 residues. Per the germline V gene, CDR1 is MNHEY and CDR2 is SVGAGI. V trimming: 6 bases; J trimming: 5 bases; junction bases outside the gene matches: 7. CDR3 DNA sequence: TGTGCCAGCAGGACCGGGACAGGGGTCCACGAGCAGTACTTC. Translated, it gives CASRTGTGVHEQYF.

The chain links TRBV28 to TRBJ1-2; a weak D match, TRBD1 (6 bases). The CDR3 is 13 residues long. Germline V gene data show CDR1 as MDHEN and CDR2 as SYDVKM. V shed 7 bases and J shed 2 bases, with 11 bases lying between them. Here the CDR3 reads CASTLGANYGYTF. Written as DNA, the CDR3 is TGTGCCAGCACCTTGGGGGCAAACTATGGCTACACCTTC.

V gene TRBV10-3 combines with J gene TRBJ1-4; maybe TRBD1 (6 bases). V lost 8 bases to trimming and J lost 2 bases, with 9 bases between them. Germline V gene lookup returns CDR1 ENHRY and CDR2 SYGVKD. The CDR3 loop spans 13 amino acids. This CDR3 reads CAIGGGTNEKLFF. The DNA of the CDR3 is TGTGCCATCGGAGGGGGGACTAATGAAAAACTGTTTTTT.

The V gene is TRBV16, the J gene TRBJ2-5; a weak D match, TRBD2 (5 bases). The germline V gene has CDR1 KGHSY and CDR2 FQNENV. V lost 3 bases and J 6 bases, leaving 8 bases between the germline ends. The CDR3 is 12 amino acids. CDR3: CASSQGEKTQYF. The CDR3 DNA sequence: TGTGCCAGCAGCCAGGGAGAAAAGACCCAGTACTTC.

This clone was seen only a few times. The chain couples TRBV11-2 to TRBJ1-3; 8 bases are a match to TRBD1. The ends lost 5 bases at V and 0 bases at J; junction bases unmatched: 9. This CDR3 comprises 17 residues. Germline assignment: CDR1 SGHAT and CDR2 FQNNGV. CDR3 in amino acids: CASSRPGTGLSGNTIYF. The CDR3 coding sequence is TGTGCCAGCAGCCGCCCCGGGACAGGACTCTCTGGAAACACCATATATTTT.

V and J are TRBV6-1 and TRBJ2-7; 9 bases agree with TRBD2. CDR1 is MNHNS, CDR2 SASEGT, per germline. Trimming took 5 bases from V and 2 from J; bases not matched to a gene: 4. This CDR3 is 14 amino acids long. CDR3 residues: CASSIAGVAYEQYF. The CDR3 DNA reads as TGTGCCAGCAGTATAGCGGGAGTAGCCTACGAGCAGTACTTC.